Listed here are 23 T cell receptor beta chains from one sample, sequenced in a study of Ad26.COV2.S vaccination and SARS-CoV-2 variants. Specified treatment: some 19 received Ad26.COV2.S at low or high dose, single or two shots; about 5 received placebo; per-sample allocation not given. On day 63 after the first injection, vaccine and placebo recipients gave samples. Only in-frame clones appear in the TCRdb table, and some are missing; sequencing was by immunoSEQ multiplex PCR. The data contain hundreds of thousands of clones, about 85% of them singletons. Sequencing used peripheral blood, obtained in a trial of Ad26.COV2.S vaccine versus placebo. These TCRs come from a person between 18 and 59 years old who received the Ad26.COV2.S COVID-19 vaccine or a placebo.

A few counts support this clone. The chain joins TRBV29-1 to TRBJ2-3; D is ambiguous. Trimming took off 7 bases at V and 0 bases at J, with 11 bases between the two ends. In germline, CDR1 is SQVTM, CDR2 ANQGSEA. CDR3 length equals 13 residues. DNA of the CDR3: TGCAGCGGAATGACGGCTAGCACAGATACGCAGTATTTT. Protein product: CSGMTASTDTQYF.

The chain uses TRBV19 and TRBJ2-1, with D perhaps TRBD1 or TRBD2 (6 bases each). The CDR3 has 15 amino acids. Germline CDR1 is LNHDA and CDR2 is SQIVND (reference sequence). V shed 0 bases and J shed 13 bases, with 19 bases lying between them. CDR3 residues: CASSIDHPGAVVQFF. In nucleotides, the CDR3 is TGTGCCAGTAGTATAGATCATCCGGGGGCAGTTGTCCAGTTCTTC. The full variable domain, rest sourced from reference TRBV19 and TRBJ2-1, is DGGITQSPKYLFRKEGQNVTLSCEQNLNHDAMYWYRQDPGQGLRLIYYSQIVNDFQKGDIAEGYSVSREKKESFPLTVTSAQKNPTAFYLCASSIDHPGAVVQFFGPGTRLTVL.

The chain is built from TRBV5-3 and TRBJ2-7; 11 bases map to TRBD1. TRBV5-3 is classed as an ORF, of uncertain function. The CDR3 consists of 15 residues. Trimming removed 4 bases from V and 5 bases from J; junction bases left unmatched: 8. The CDR3 DNA follows: TGTGCCAGAAGCGGAGGACAGGGGGCGGTCGACGAGCAGTACTTC. Translation gives CARSGGQGAVDEQYF.

The chain has TRBV6-6 and TRBJ1-5, with 8 bases that match TRBD1. The CDR3 extends over 14 amino acids. In germline, CDR1 is MNHNY, CDR2 SVGAGI (reference sequence). The ends lost 2 bases at V and 6 bases at J; junction bases unmatched: 3. CDR3: CASSYQGAGQPQHF. Written as DNA, the CDR3 is TGTGCCAGCAGTTACCAGGGGGCCGGTCAGCCCCAGCATTTT.

The genes are TRBV5-6 and TRBJ2-7; TRBD1 aligns across 8 bases. With 4 bases clipped from V and 2 bases from J, the junction kept 14 bases outside the gene matches. This CDR3 contains 17 residues. The V gene's germline CDR1 is SGHDT and CDR2 YYEEEE. The DNA for the CDR3 is TGTGCCAGCAGCCATTCCCACGTTGACAGGGGAACCTACGAGCAGTACTTC. Translating it yields CASSHSHVDRGTYEQYF.

This chain uses TRBV28 with TRBJ1-6; 9 bases match TRBD1. Germline CDR1 and CDR2: MDHEN and SYDVKM. This CDR3 contains 14 residues. Germline trimming cut 11 bases from V and 4 bases from J; bases unmatched to any gene: 6. CDR3 amino acids: CASVGTGYNSPLHF. The CDR3 nucleotides are TGTGCCTCAGTCGGGACAGGGTATAATTCACCCCTCCACTTT.

This clone has only one observation. The same CDR3 also results from other DNA sequences found in this sample. This chain links TRBV7-2 with TRBJ2-7; 15 nucleotides match TRBD2. This CDR3 region has 16 residues. V lost 5 bases, J lost 3 bases, and 5 bases stayed unmatched. Germline CDR1 and CDR2: SGHTA and FQGNSA. CDR3 amino acids: CASSPLGLAGGYEQYF. CDR3 nucleotides: TGTGCCAGCAGCCCGCTGGGACTAGCGGGAGGCTACGAGCAGTACTTC.

In this sample, this clone turned up once. The chain couples TRBV3-1 (or the pseudogene TRBV3-2) to TRBJ2-7; TRBD1 might be the D (7 bases). This CDR3 region has 15 residues. Deletions cut 4 bases from V and 9 bases from J, with 22 bases between. From germline, CDR1 is LGHDT and CDR2 YNNKEL (reference sequence). CDR3 sequence: CASSPGTGELGGQYF. CDR3 in DNA: TGTGCCAGCAGCCCTGGCACAGGGGAGTTGGGGGGGCAGTACTTC.

This clone has only one observation. The genes are TRBV3-1 (or the pseudogene TRBV3-2) and TRBJ1-6, with TRBD1 as a possible D gene (6 bases). CDR1 is LGHDT and CDR2 is YNNKEL in the germline V gene (reference sequence). V dropped 1 base and J dropped 5 bases, with 12 bases sitting between them. The CDR3 is 16 amino acids. DNA for the CDR3: TGTGCCAGCAGCCAAGCCGGCGGGGGCGATAATTCACCCCTCCACTTT. Protein sequence: CASSQAGGGDNSPLHF.

The sample holds one count of this clone. V and J are TRBV6-5 and TRBJ1-4; a weak D match, TRBD1 (6 bases). V dropped 7 bases and J dropped 8 bases, with 14 bases sitting between them. This CDR3 is built from 13 residues. Per germline, CDR1 MNHEY and CDR2 SVGAGI. CDR3 sequence: CASTAGGGEKLFF. For the CDR3, the DNA is TGTGCCAGCACCGCGGGGGGCGGGGAAAAACTGTTTTTT.

The V call is TRBV11-2, the J call TRBJ2-2, with a weak D call TRBD1 (6 bases). This CDR3 has 15 residues. Trimming took 5 bases from V and 5 from J, leaving 15 bases between them. In germline, CDR1 is SGHAT, CDR2 FQNNGV. For the CDR3, the DNA is TGTGCCAGCAGCCCACCGGACAGAGAAACCGGGGAGCTGTTTTTT. Translating gives CASSPPDRETGELFF.

The chain combines TRBV11-2 with TRBJ2-1; perhaps TRBD2 as D (7 bases). This CDR3 spans 15 amino acids. Looked up from germline, CDR1 is SGHAT and CDR2 is FQNNGV. The V end lost 2 bases, the J end lost 5 bases, and 13 bases lay between the germline ends. CDR3 DNA sequence: TGTGCCAGCAGCTTAATTGAGCGGGACAACAATGAGCAGTTCTTC. Translated: CASSLIERDNNEQFF.

The chain carries TRBV28 and TRBJ2-5, with 8 bases identical to TRBD2. V dropped 2 bases and J dropped 3; count of bases not matched to a gene: 5. The CDR3 is 15 residues long. Germline V CDR1 and CDR2: MDHEN, SYDVKM. The CDR3 loop is CASSLGLAGKETQYF. CDR3 sequence (DNA): TGTGCCAGCAGTTTAGGGCTAGCGGGCAAAGAGACCCAGTACTTC.

The gene calls are TRBV7-2 and TRBJ2-1; no clear D. The germline V gene encodes CDR1 SGHTA and CDR2 FQGNSA. Between the trimmed V and J ends, which lost 1 base and 5 bases, there was a span of 12 bases. The length of the CDR3 is 15 residues. The CDR3 here is CASSLVGHQNNEQFF. CDR3 nucleotides: TGTGCCAGCAGCTTAGTGGGTCACCAAAACAATGAGCAGTTCTTC. Combining the CDR3 with reference TRBV7-2 and TRBJ2-1 gives the whole variable domain GAGVSQSPSNKVTEKGKDVELRCDPISGHTALYWYRQSLGQGLEFLIYFQGNSAPDKSGLPSDRFSAERTGGSVSTLTIQRTQQEDSAVYLCASSLVGHQNNEQFFGPGTRLTVL.

The CDR3 is CASSETRLNQPQHF. The CDR3 DNA is TGTGCCAGCAGCGAGACAAGGCTCAATCAGCCCCAGCATTTT. J is TRBJ1-5 and V is TRBV2; D not certain. Germline assignment: CDR1 SNHLY and CDR2 FYNNEI. There are 14 residues in the CDR3. The V gene lost 6 bases and the J gene lost 3 bases, with 12 bases spanning the gap.

J is TRBJ2-6 and V is TRBV14; no firm D call. The CDR3 runs 15 residues. V was pared by 4 bases and J by 1 base, with 8 bases between. From germline, CDR1 is SGHDN and CDR2 FVKESK. CDR3 nucleotide sequence: TGTGCCAGCAGCCTTCTGGCATCTGGGGCCAACGTCCTGACTTTC. Encoded protein: CASSLLASGANVLTF.

This clone was picked up one time. The chain combines TRBV2 with TRBJ2-2; D might be TRBD1 (5 bases). Germline V gene data show CDR1 as SNHLY and CDR2 as FYNNEI. The CDR3 contains 13 residues. V dropped 3 bases and J dropped 3 bases, with 5 bases sitting between them. The CDR3: CASSEGHTGELFF. The CDR3 DNA follows: TGTGCCAGCAGTGAGGGGCACACCGGGGAGCTGTTTTTT. Based on the CDR3 plus reference TRBV2 and TRBJ2-2, the full variable domain is EPEVTQTPSHQVTQMGQEVILRCVPISNHLYFYWYRQILGQKVEFLVSFYNNEISEKSEIFDDQFSVERPDGSNFTLKIRSTKLEDSAMYFCASSEGHTGELFFGEGSRLTVL.

The V and J genes are TRBV5-1 and TRBJ2-1; 7 bases are shared with TRBD1. The ends lost 4 bases at V and 5 bases at J; junction bases unmatched: 6. Germline V lookup: CDR1 SGHRS, CDR2 YFSETQ. CDR3 size: 14 residues. CDR3 sequence reads: CASSIGTEDNEQFF. CDR3 DNA: TGCGCCAGCAGCATCGGGACAGAAGACAATGAGCAGTTCTTC.

The chain recombines TRBV27 with TRBJ1-4, with TRBD1 matching over 9 bases. Germline lookup yields CDR1 MNHEY and CDR2 SMNVEV (reference sequence). The CDR3 length is 15 residues. With V trimmed by 5 bases and J by 7 bases, 8 bases remained unmatched. Here the CDR3 reads CASSITGTGIEKLFF. The CDR3 DNA is TGTGCCAGCAGTATCACCGGGACAGGGATTGAAAAACTGTTTTTT.

Only one count was recorded for this clone. The V call is TRBV29-1, the J call TRBJ2-3; 10 bases are a match to TRBD2. The CDR3 runs to 15 residues. Germline V gives CDR1 SQVTM, CDR2 ANQGSEA. V shed 3 bases and J 2 bases; nucleotides not matched to a gene: 5. The CDR3 nucleotides are TGCAGCGTTGATTCTCTAGCGGGAGTCACAGATACGCAGTATTTT. Translating it yields CSVDSLAGVTDTQYF.

The rearrangement links TRBV5-1 to TRBJ2-3; no clear D gene. V lost 0 bases and J lost 10, with 18 bases in between. The CDR3 is 15 amino acids. CDR1 is SGHRS and CDR2 is YFSETQ in the germline V gene. The CDR3 coding sequence is TGCGCCAGCAGCTTGGACTCTTCCCCCCCGCTTCCGCAGTATTTT. Translation gives CASSLDSSPPLPQYF.

The rearrangement joins TRBV6-5 to TRBJ1-1; no reliable D call. The CDR3 runs 14 residues. Germline CDR1 reads MNHEY; CDR2 reads SVGAGI. V lost 7 bases to trimming and J lost 1 base, with 13 bases between them. CDR3: CASTPGRGNTEAFF. CDR3 nucleotides: TGTGCCAGCACCCCGGGGAGAGGGAACACTGAAGCTTTCTTT.

This clone was observed a few times. This chain connects TRBV6-4 to TRBJ2-3; TRBD2 matches at 7 bases. Trimming took 3 bases from V and 4 from J; bases not matched to a gene: 7. CDR3 size: 15 residues. The germline V gene has CDR1 MRHNA and CDR2 SNTAGT. The CDR3 sequence: CASSEDGGGADTQYF. DNA of the CDR3: TGTGCCAGCAGTGAAGATGGCGGGGGTGCAGATACGCAGTATTTT.